This T cell receptor beta chain was retrieved from a study of T cell changes during pregnancy in multiple sclerosis (dated by TCRdb to about 2019). In the study overall: Changes in the T cell repertoire over the course of pregnancy were examined in this study in women with multiple sclerosis.

Library generation was performed with the immunoSEQ multiplex PCR assay. TCRdb provides this immuneACCESS table in a form limited to in-frame rearrangements. Some clones are lacking; in checked studies, under half of them reflect an unresolved V gene, and why the rest are absent is not known. Recorded for this sample are 35,000 to 45,000 clones; approximately 93% of them occurred a single time. Around 8% of the sample goes to the ten largest clones. Remarks on this clone: The target of this receptor is not known. Base quality data are lacking; no much larger clone is found one base away.

Relative to germline, V is missing 3 bases and J is missing 4 bases, with 9 bases of the junction outside any gene match. The germline V gene provides CDR1 SGHVS and CDR2 FNYEAQ. The CDR3 goes from the cysteine to the phenylalanine over 16 residues. Just CDR3 DNA is preserved here, 48 bases in frame from base 1. This sequence originates from a female donor with multiple sclerosis, enrolled in a pregnancy study. This receptor chain uses TRBV7-6 and TRBJ2-1; 7 central nucleotides agree with TRBD1. Sequenced material: CD8+ T cells from peripheral blood mononuclear cells, taken in the third trimester of pregnancy. Here the CDR3 is given as CASSFYTGTAYNEQFF. The nucleotide sequence reads as follows: TGTGCCAGCAGCTTTTACACCGGGACAGCATACAATGAGCAGTTCTTC.